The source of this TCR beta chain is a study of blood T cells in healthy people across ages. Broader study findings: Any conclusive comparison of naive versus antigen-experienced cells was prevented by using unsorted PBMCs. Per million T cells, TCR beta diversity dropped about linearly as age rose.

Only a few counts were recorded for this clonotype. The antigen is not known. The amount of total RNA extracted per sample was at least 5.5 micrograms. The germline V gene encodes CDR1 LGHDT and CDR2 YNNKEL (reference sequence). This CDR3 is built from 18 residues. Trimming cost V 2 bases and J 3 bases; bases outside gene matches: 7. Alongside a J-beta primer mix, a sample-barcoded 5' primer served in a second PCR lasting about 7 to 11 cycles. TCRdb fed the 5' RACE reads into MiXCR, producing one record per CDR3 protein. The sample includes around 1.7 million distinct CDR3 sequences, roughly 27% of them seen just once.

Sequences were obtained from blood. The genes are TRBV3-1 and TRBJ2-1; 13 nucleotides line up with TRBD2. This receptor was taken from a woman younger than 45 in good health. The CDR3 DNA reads TGTGCCAGCAGCCAACGACTAGCGGGAGGAACTTACTACAATGAGCAGTTCTTC. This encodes CASSQRLAGGTYYNEQFF.